These 7 T cell receptor beta chains were sequenced from one sample in a study of shared clonotypes between healthy human individuals. Profiling relied on immunoSEQ multiplex PCR, and the TCRdb table lists in-frame clones only, not all of them. The table has approximately 1,500,000 clones, approximately 98% seen once. Sequenced sample: naive CD4+ T cells sorted from blood. The subset here: CD45RA+ positively selected. The receptors shown here come from a man under 40 in good health.

The chain joins TRBV5-1 to TRBJ2-4; D gene uncertain. The CDR3 length is 14 residues. Trimming shortened V by 0 bases and J by 5 bases, and 9 bases separated the two germline ends. The germline V gene has CDR1 SGHRS and CDR2 YFSETQ. The CDR3 reads CASSLGAFENIQYF. CDR3 coding DNA: TGCGCCAGCAGCTTGGGGGCGTTTGAAAACATTCAGTACTTC.

The chain links TRBV28 to TRBJ2-7; 9 nucleotides agree with TRBD2. After removal of 6 bases from V and 0 bases from J, the junction contained 9 bases not matched to a gene. CDR3 size: 16 residues. Germline V gives CDR1 MDHEN, CDR2 SYDVKM. The CDR3 spells CASRIAGVPPSYEQYF. The CDR3 region has the DNA TGTGCCAGCAGAATAGCGGGAGTCCCCCCCTCCTACGAGCAGTACTTC.

The chain uses TRBV28 and TRBJ1-5; D is uncertain. This CDR3 comprises 12 residues. Trimming left V 6 bases short and J 6 bases short, with 9 bases between. Per the germline V gene, CDR1 is MDHEN and CDR2 is SYDVKM. The CDR3, as DNA: TGTGCCAGCAGGACACGGGTTCAGCCCCAGCATTTT. Amino acid sequence: CASRTRVQPQHF.

The genes are TRBV6-4 and TRBJ2-7, with TRBD1 matching 9 bases. The CDR3 runs to 15 residues. After removal of 3 bases from V and 9 bases from J, the junction contained 12 bases not matched to a gene. CDR1 and CDR2 (germline): MRHNA, SNTAGT. The CDR3 loop is CASSEGTGKSERQYF. The CDR3 nucleotides read TGTGCCAGCAGTGAGGGGACAGGGAAAAGTGAAAGGCAGTACTTC.

The rearrangement links TRBV9 to TRBJ2-7; no definite D call. V gave up 0 bases and J gave up 1 base, with 14 bases separating them. CDR1 is SGDLS, CDR2 YYNGEE, per germline. The CDR3 consists of 16 residues. For the CDR3, the DNA is TGTGCCAGCAGCGTAGAACCTGTTGGGTTTTCCTACGAGCAGTACTTC. It specifies CASSVEPVGFSYEQYF.

The chain combines TRBV18 with TRBJ2-2; the D gene is possibly TRBD1 (6 bases). Trimming took 1 base from V and 0 from J, leaving 30 bases between them. The CDR3 covers 23 residues. Germline-derived CDR1 and CDR2 are KGHSH and LQKENI. CDR3: CASSPLTTGLSPLRPPNTGELFF. The CDR3, as DNA: TGTGCCAGCTCACCACTTACGACAGGACTCAGCCCTTTGCGCCCACCGAACACCGGGGAGCTGTTTTTT.

The chain is built from TRBV5-4 and TRBJ2-1, with TRBD2 matching over 12 bases. The ends lost 4 bases at V and 7 bases at J; junction bases unmatched: 18. The CDR3 consists of 19 residues. Germline values: CDR1 SGHNT, CDR2 YYREEE (reference sequence). The CDR3 sequence is CASSGGLTGTSGYRNEQFF. The DNA of the CDR3 is TGTGCCAGCAGCGGAGGATTAACCGGGACTAGCGGGTATAGAAATGAGCAGTTCTTC.